This entry is about one T cell receptor beta chain. What it recognizes is unknown. This entry comes from a study of cytomegalovirus exposure and HLA in healthy donors. At the level of the study: Later, an analysis reported that the roughly 120 validation repertoires had used the same platform as the approximately 630 first-cohort repertoires. Study-level results: Subsequent analysis of the approximately 110 validation repertoires found a tendency for first-cohort TCR clusters to co-occur. Through in vitro validation, a few CMV-associated chains were shown to be specific for CMV antigens. The study found most TCR sequences rare, yet found some public TCRs in many donors.

TCRdb's copy holds only in-frame clones and misses some; the assay was immunoSEQ multiplex PCR. Here the sample spans about 160,000 clones, roughly 90% being singletons. Per the germline V gene, CDR1 is LNHDA and CDR2 is SQIVND (reference sequence). This CDR3 contains 14 residues. V was clipped by 3 bases and J by 0 bases, with 8 bases between them. The TCR was taken from a woman aged 18-35 years in good health and CMV-seronegative. The rearrangement uses TRBV19 and TRBJ1-1; D is unclear. The specimen was PBMCs. The CDR3, as DNA: TGTGCCAGTAGTATTGGAGGGATGAACACTGAAGCTTTCTTT. Protein product: CASSIGGMNTEAFF.